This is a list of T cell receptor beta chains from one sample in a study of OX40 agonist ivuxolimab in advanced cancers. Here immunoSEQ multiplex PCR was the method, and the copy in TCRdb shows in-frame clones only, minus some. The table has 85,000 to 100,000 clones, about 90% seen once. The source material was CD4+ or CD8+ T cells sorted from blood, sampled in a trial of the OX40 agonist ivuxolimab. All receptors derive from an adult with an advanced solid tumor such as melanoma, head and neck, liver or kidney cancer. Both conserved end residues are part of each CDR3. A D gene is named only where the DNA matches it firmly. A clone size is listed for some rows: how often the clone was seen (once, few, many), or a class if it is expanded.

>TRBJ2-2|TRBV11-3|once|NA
CASSVDRNGELFF
TGTGCCAGCAGCGTAGACAGGAACGGGGAGCTGTTTTTT
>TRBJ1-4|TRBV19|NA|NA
CASNEGREGEKLFF
TGTGCCAGTAATGAGGGGCGTGAGGGTGAAAAACTGTTTTTT
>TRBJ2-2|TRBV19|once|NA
CASSIVSGRDTGELFF
TGTGCCAGTAGTATAGTGTCCGGTAGGGACACCGGGGAGCTGTTTTTT
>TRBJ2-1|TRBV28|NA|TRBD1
CASSSGTGDTYNEQFF
TGTGCCAGCTCCTCTGGGACAGGGGATACCTACAATGAGCAGTTCTTC
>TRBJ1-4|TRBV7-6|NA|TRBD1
CASSLAYRGRGTNEKLFF
TGTGCCAGCAGCTTAGCGTACAGGGGGCGCGGAACTAATGAAAAACTGTTTTTT
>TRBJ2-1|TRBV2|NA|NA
CASSKMSSYNEQFF
TGTGCCAGCAGTAAAATGAGCTCCTACAATGAGCAGTTCTTC
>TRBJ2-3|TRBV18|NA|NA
CASSPPNRKDTQYF
TGTGCCAGCTCACCACCGAACAGAAAGGATACGCAGTATTTT
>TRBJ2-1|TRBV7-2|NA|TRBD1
CASSLGQGAYNEQFF
TGTGCCAGCAGCTTGGGGCAGGGGGCTTACAATGAGCAGTTCTTC
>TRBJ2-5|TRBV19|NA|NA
CASSIGPGKETQYF
TGTGCCAGTAGTATAGGACCAGGGAAAGAGACCCAGTACTTC
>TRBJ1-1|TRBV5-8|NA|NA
CASSFRRGENTEAFF
TGTGCCAGCAGCTTTAGGAGGGGGGAGAACACTGAAGCTTTCTTT
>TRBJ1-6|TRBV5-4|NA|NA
CASSSTTDNSPLHF
TGTGCCAGCAGCTCCACGACAGATAATTCACCCCTCCACTTT
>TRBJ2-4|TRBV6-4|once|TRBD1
CASSFRDRGCETIQYF
TGTGCCAGCAGTTTCAGGGACAGAGGATGCGAGACCATTCAGTACTTC
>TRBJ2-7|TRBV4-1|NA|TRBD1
CASSLRQGVFNHYEQYF
TGCGCCAGCAGCCTGCGACAGGGGGTTTTCAACCACTACGAGCAGTACTTC
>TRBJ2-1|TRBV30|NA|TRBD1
CAWSVGQVISNEQFF
TGTGCCTGGAGTGTAGGACAGGTAATTTCCAATGAGCAGTTCTTC
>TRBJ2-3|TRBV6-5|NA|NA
CASSRAGGATDTQYF
TGTGCCAGCAGCCGAGCAGGGGGGGCGACAGATACGCAGTATTTT
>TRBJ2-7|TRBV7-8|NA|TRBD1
CASSLKGDRGPLEQYF
TGTGCCAGCAGCTTAAAGGGGGACAGGGGTCCCCTCGAGCAGTACTTC
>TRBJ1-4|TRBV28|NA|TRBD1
CASRQGGLNEKLFF
TGTGCCAGCAGGCAGGGGGGCCTTAATGAAAAACTGTTTTTT
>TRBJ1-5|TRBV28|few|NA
CASSFRDQPQHF
TGTGCCAGCAGTTTCAGAGATCAGCCCCAGCATTTT
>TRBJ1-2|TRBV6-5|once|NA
CATNQDGTFSGYTF
TGTGCCACAAATCAGGACGGTACTTTTTCGGGCTACACCTTC
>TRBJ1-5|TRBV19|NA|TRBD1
CASSIPLGGAQPQHF
TGTGCCAGTAGTATCCCCTTAGGGGGCGCACAGCCCCAGCATTTT
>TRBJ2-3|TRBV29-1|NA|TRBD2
CSVDKVAGTSTDTQYF
TGCAGCGTTGATAAGGTAGCGGGGACTAGCACAGATACGCAGTATTTT
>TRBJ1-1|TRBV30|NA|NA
CAWSHDLNTEAFF
TGTGCCTGGAGTCACGACTTGAACACTGAAGCTTTCTTT
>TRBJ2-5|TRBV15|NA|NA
CATHRGRGDQETQYF
TGTGCCACCCATAGGGGGCGGGGGGACCAAGAGACCCAGTACTTC
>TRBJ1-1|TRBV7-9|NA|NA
CASSRTGTPNTEAFF
TGTGCCAGCAGCCGTACCGGGACACCGAACACTGAAGCTTTCTTT
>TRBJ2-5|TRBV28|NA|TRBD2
CASSSARGLAGAETQYF
TGTGCCAGCAGTTCCGCGCGGGGACTAGCGGGGGCAGAGACCCAGTACTTC
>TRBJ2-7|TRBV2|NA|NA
CASSDDLGTSYEQYF
TGTGCCAGCAGTGATGACCTGGGAACATCCTACGAGCAGTACTTC
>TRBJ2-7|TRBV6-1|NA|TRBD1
CASSEWDGQGKQYF
TGTGCCAGCAGTGAATGGGATGGACAGGGAAAGCAGTACTTC
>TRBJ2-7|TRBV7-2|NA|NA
CASSPSSQEQYF
TGTGCCAGCAGCCCCAGCTCCCAGGAGCAGTACTTC
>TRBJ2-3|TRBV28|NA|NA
CASSQGTQADTQYF
TGTGCCAGCAGTCAGGGCACCCAGGCAGATACGCAGTATTTT
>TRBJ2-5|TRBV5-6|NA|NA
CASSILRGTAETQYF
TGTGCCAGCAGCATACTTAGGGGCACCGCAGAGACCCAGTACTTC
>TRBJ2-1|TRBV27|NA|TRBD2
CASSRVRLIGVGGKSYNEQFF
TGTGCCAGCAGTCGCGTACGCCTCATAGGGGTCGGGGGGAAAAGTTACAATGAGCAGTTCTTC
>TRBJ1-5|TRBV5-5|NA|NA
CASSLLGQSNQPQHF
TGTGCCAGCAGCTTGTTGGGGCAGAGCAATCAGCCCCAGCATTTT